A selection of T cell receptor beta chains follows, all from one sample in a study of T-cell memory formation after mild COVID-19. Each CDR3 protein is one row after TCRdb ran MiXCR on the 5' RACE reads. The table lists more than 110,000 distinct CDR3 sequences, 20% to 25% of them singletons. Sequencing was performed on PBMCs or a T cell subset sorted from them (not recorded which). The origin of the receptors is an adult woman who had mild COVID-19 (a few samples of this study predate the infection). Cell type and time point are not known. Both conserved end residues are part of each CDR3. Fields, in order: clone size, J gene, D gene, V gene, CDR3 DNA, CDR3 protein. The D gene is left open where the match is weak. Rows may omit the clone size; those that give it use once, few, many or a size class.

size: NA
J: TRBJ2-1
D: NA
V: TRBV27
DNA: TGTGCCAGCAGTTTTTACAATGAGCAGTTCTTC
CDR3: CASSFYNEQFF

size: NA
J: TRBJ2-2
D: NA
V: TRBV6-5
DNA: TGTGCCAGCAGCGACCGAGAAGCCGGGGAGCTGTTTTTT
CDR3: CASSDREAGELFF

size: NA
J: TRBJ2-3
D: NA
V: TRBV30
DNA: TGTGCCTGGGCCCTAGGACCGGGGATGGATACGCAGTATTTT
CDR3: CAWALGPGMDTQYF

size: NA
J: TRBJ2-7
D: TRBD1
V: TRBV30
DNA: TGTGCCTGGAGAAGGACAGGGCAATCCTACGAGCAGTACTTC
CDR3: CAWRRTGQSYEQYF

size: NA
J: TRBJ2-1
D: NA
V: TRBV10-3
DNA: TGTGCCATCAGTCGCCAGAGCTCCTACAATGAGCAGTTCTTC
CDR3: CAISRQSSYNEQFF

size: many
J: TRBJ1-1
D: NA
V: TRBV11-1
DNA: TGTGCCAGCAGCCTCGAACCGGGACAAGTTACTGAAGCTTTCTTT
CDR3: CASSLEPGQVTEAFF

size: NA
J: TRBJ2-7
D: NA
V: TRBV30
DNA: TGTGCCTGGAGTGCGCGGGACAACTCCTACGAGCAGTACTTC
CDR3: CAWSARDNSYEQYF

size: NA
J: TRBJ1-1
D: TRBD1
V: TRBV11-1
DNA: TGTGCCAGCAGCCCTCCGGGACAGCTGAACACTGAAGCTTTCTTT
CDR3: CASSPPGQLNTEAFF

size: many
J: TRBJ2-7
D: NA
V: TRBV5-6
DNA: TGTGCCAGCAGCTTCGGGGACTTCACCTACTACGAGCAGTACTTC
CDR3: CASSFGDFTYYEQYF

size: few
J: TRBJ2-3
D: NA
V: TRBV11-2
DNA: TGTGCCAGCAGCCCCCCCTGGCAGGAGGTGACAGATACGCAGTATTTT
CDR3: CASSPPWQEVTDTQYF

size: NA
J: TRBJ2-7
D: NA
V: TRBV7-9
DNA: TGTGCCAGCAGCTTAGCCGACCGGCCCGAGCAGTACTTC
CDR3: CASSLADRPEQYF

size: few
J: TRBJ1-4
D: TRBD1
V: TRBV6-2/TRBV6-3
DNA: TGTGCCAGCAGACGTGACAGGGCAAGAACTAATGAAAAACTGTTTTTT
CDR3: CASRRDRARTNEKLFF

size: NA
J: TRBJ2-7
D: TRBD1
V: TRBV5-5
DNA: TGTGCCAGCAGCTCGACCGGGACAGCGCCCGTCTACGAGCAGTACTTC
CDR3: CASSSTGTAPVYEQYF

size: NA
J: TRBJ2-6
D: NA
V: TRBV7-9
DNA: TGTGCCAGCAGCCCAGGACCGCGCTCTGGGGCCAACGTCCTGACTTTC
CDR3: CASSPGPRSGANVLTF

size: many
J: TRBJ1-1
D: NA
V: TRBV5-1
DNA: TGCGCCAGCAGCTCGACAGCCGAAGCTTTCTTT
CDR3: CASSSTAEAFF

size: once
J: TRBJ2-5
D: TRBD2
V: TRBV4-1
DNA: TGCGCCAGCAGCCAGATTCCCTCAGCGGGAGGGTACCAAGAGACCCAGTACTTC
CDR3: CASSQIPSAGGYQETQYF